This TCR beta chain was identified during a study of blood T cell repertoires in COVID-19. Study-wide context: Spain, Italy and the United States supplied samples that represented acute and convalescent COVID-19. T cells, B-cell-depleted T cells, or PBMCs supplied cDNA or gDNA.

Followed longitudinally, the Seattle patients had been enrolled during active infection. Original processing methods: It was from reference gene primer amplification that nucleated cell counts were estimated. Libraries were prepared by immunoSEQ multiplex PCR; TCRdb keeps only in-frame clonotypes and omits some of them. Clone size and the V and J calls come from that table; the DNA yielded D and trimming. This table has some 160,000 clones, approximately 84% appearing once. The V and J ends lost 0 bases and 5 bases respectively, with 17 bases between them. Germline loops: CDR1 GTSNPN, CDR2 SVGIG (reference sequence). This CDR3 has 16 residues.

This TCR derives from a woman of 80 years or more with COVID-19, enrolled during active disease. The rearrangement uses TRBV30 and TRBJ2-1; possible D gene TRBD2, 6 bases. What was sequenced was peripheral blood. CDR3 in DNA: TGTGCCTGGAGTGTGGGGGGAACCAATACTGACAATGAGCAGTTCTTC. It translates to CAWSVGGTNTDNEQFF.